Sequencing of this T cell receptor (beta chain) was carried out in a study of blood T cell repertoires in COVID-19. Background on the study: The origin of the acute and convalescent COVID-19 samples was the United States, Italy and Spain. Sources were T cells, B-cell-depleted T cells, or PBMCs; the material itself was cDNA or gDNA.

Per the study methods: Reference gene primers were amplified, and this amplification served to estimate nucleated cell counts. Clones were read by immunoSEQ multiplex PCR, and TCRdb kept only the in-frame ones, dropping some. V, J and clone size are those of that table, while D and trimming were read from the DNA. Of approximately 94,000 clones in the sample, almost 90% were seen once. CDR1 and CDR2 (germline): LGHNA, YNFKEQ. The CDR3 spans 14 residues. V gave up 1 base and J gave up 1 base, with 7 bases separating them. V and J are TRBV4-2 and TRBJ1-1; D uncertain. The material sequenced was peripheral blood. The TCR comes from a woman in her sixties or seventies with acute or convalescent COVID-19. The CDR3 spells CASSQVAGNTEAFF. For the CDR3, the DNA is TGTGCCAGCAGCCAAGTCGCAGGGAACACTGAAGCTTTCTTT.